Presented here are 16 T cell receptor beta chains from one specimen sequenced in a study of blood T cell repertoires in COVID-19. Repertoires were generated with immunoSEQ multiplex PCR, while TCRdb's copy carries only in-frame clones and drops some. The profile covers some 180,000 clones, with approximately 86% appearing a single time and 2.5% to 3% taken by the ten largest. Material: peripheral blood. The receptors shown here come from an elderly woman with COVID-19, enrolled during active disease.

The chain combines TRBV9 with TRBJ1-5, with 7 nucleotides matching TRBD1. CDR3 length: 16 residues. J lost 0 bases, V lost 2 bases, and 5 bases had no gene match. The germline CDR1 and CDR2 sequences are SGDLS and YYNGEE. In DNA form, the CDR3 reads TGTGCCAGCAGCGTCGGGGACAGCTATAGCAATCAGCCCCAGCATTTT. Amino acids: CASSVGDSYSNQPQHF. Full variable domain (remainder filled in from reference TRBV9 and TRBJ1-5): DSGVTQTPKHLITATGQRVTLRCSPRSGDLSVYWYQQSLDQGLQFLIQYYNGEERAKGNILERFSAQQFPDLHSELNLSSLELGDSALYFCASSVGDSYSNQPQHFGDGTRLSIL.

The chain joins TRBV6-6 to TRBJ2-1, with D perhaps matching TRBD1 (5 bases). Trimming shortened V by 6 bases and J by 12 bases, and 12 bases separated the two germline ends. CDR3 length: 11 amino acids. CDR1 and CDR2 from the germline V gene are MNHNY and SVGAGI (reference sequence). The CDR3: CASSHQGLQFF. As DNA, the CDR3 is TGTGCCAGCAGCCACCAGGGATTGCAGTTCTTC.

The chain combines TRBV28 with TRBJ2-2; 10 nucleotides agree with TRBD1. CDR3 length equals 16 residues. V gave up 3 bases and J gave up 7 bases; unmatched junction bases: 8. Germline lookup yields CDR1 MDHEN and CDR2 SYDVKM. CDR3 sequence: CASSLRGQGLFGELFF. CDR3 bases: TGTGCCAGCAGTTTGCGGGGACAGGGGCTTTTCGGGGAGCTGTTTTTT.

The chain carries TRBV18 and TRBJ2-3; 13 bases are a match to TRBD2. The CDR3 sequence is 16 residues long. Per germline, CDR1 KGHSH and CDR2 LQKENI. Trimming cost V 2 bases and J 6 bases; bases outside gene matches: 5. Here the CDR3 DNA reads TGTGCCAGCTCACCAATTGGGACTAGCGGGGTGGATACGCAGTATTTT. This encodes CASSPIGTSGVDTQYF.

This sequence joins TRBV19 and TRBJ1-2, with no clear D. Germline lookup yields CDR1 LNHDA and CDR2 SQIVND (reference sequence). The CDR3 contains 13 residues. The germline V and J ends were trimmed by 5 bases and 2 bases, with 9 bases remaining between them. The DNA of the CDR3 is TGTGCCAGTAGTTCGGGTCCAAACTATGGCTACACCTTC. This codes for CASSSGPNYGYTF.

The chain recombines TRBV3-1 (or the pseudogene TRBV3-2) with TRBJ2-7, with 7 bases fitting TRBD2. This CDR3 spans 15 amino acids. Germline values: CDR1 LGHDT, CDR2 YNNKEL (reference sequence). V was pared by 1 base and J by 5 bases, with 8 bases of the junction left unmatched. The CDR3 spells CASSQGVGGSDEQYF. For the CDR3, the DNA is TGTGCCAGCAGCCAAGGTGTGGGCGGGAGTGACGAGCAGTACTTC.

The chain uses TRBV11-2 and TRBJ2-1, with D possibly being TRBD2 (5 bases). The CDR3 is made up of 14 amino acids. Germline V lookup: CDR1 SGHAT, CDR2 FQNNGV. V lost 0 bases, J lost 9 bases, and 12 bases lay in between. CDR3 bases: TGTGCCAGCAGCTTAGAGTCTGCTCGGGGTGAGCAGTTCTTC. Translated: CASSLESARGEQFF.

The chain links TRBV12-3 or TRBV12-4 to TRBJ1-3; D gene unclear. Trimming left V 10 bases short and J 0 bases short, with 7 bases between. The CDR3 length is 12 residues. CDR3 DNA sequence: TGTGCCACCGGAGACTCTGGAAACACCATATATTTT. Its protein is CATGDSGNTIYF.

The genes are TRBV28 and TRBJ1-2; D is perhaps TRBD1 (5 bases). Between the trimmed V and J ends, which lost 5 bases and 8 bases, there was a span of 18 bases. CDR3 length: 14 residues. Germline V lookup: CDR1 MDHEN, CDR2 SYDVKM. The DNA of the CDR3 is TGTGCCAGCAGTCGGCCCAGGGTGAGAGGAGGCTACACCTTC. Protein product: CASSRPRVRGGYTF.

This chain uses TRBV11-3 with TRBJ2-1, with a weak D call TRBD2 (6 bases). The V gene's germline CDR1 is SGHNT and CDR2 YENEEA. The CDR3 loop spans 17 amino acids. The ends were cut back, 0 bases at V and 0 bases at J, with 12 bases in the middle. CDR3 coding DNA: TGTGCCAGCAGCTTAGATCTGGCGGGAAGCTCCTACAATGAGCAGTTCTTC. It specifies CASSLDLAGSSYNEQFF.

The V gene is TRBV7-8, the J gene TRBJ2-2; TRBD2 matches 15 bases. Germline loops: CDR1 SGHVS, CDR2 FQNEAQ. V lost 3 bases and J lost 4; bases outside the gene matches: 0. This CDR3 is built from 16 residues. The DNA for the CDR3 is TGTGCCAGCAGCTTGGGACTAGCGGGGGGCACCGGGGAGCTGTTTTTT. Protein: CASSLGLAGGTGELFF.

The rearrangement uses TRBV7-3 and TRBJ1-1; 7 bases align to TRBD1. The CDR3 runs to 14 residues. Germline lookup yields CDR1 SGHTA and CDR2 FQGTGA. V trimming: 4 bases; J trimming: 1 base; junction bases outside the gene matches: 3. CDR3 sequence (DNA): TGTGCCAGCAGCTCAGGACAGGCGAACACTGAAGCTTTCTTT. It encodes CASSSGQANTEAFF.

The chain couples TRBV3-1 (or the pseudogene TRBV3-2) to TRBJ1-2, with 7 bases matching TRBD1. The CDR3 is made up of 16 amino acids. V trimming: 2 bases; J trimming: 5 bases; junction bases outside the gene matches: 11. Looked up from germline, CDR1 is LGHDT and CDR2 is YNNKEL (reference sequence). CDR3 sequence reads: CASSQLNLRDSYGYTF. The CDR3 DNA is TGTGCCAGCAGCCAACTCAACCTCCGGGACAGTTATGGCTACACCTTC.

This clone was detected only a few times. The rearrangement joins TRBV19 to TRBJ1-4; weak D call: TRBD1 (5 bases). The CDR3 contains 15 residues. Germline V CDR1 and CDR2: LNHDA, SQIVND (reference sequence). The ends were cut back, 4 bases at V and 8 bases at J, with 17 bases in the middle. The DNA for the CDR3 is TGTGCCAGTAGTAGGTCGACAGATAGAAAGGAAAAACTGTTTTTT. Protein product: CASSRSTDRKEKLFF.

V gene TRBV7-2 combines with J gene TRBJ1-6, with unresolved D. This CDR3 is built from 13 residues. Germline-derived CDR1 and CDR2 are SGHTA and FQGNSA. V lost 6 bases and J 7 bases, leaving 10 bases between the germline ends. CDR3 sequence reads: CASRPNRNSPLHF. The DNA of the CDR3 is TGTGCCAGCAGACCCAACAGAAATTCACCCCTCCACTTT.

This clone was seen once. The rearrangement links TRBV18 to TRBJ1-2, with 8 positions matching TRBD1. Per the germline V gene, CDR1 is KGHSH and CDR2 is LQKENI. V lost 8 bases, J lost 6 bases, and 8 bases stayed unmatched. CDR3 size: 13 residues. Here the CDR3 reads CASAKGQGDGYTF. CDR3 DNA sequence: TGTGCCAGCGCCAAAGGACAGGGAGATGGCTACACCTTC. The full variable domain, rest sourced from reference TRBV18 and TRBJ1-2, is NAGVMQNPRHLVRRRGQEARLRCSPMKGHSHVYWYRQLPEEGLKFMVYLQKENIIDESGMPKERFSAEFPKEGPSILRIQQVVRGDSAAYFCASAKGQGDGYTFGSGTRLTVV.